A selection of T cell receptor beta chains follows, all from one sample in a study of shared clonotypes between healthy human individuals. Assay: immunoSEQ multiplex PCR; the TCRdb copy retains only in-frame clones and omits some. Among more than 2,000,000 clones listed, over 85% were seen once. Sequencing was carried out using naive CD4+ T cells from PBMCs. These receptors all stem from a man between 18 and 35 years old in good health. Some clones in this sample may be carry-over from other donors' samples. Each CDR3 is given with its conserved first and last residue. Each record gives: clone size, D gene, V gene, CDR3 length, J gene, CDR3 protein, CDR3 DNA. D genes are given only for firm matches. Clone size is stated in some rows and not others, as once, few, many or a class when expanded.

clone_size: .
d_call: .
v_call: TRBV5-1
cdr3_length: 14
j_call: TRBJ1-1
cdr3_aa: CASSLLVGDTEAFF
cdr3_nt: TGCGCCAGCAGCCTCCTGGTGGGGGACACTGAAGCTTTCTTT

clone_size: .
d_call: .
v_call: TRBV30
cdr3_length: 12
j_call: TRBJ2-5
cdr3_aa: CAWAQGRETQYF
cdr3_nt: TGTGCCTGGGCCCAAGGGAGGGAGACCCAGTACTTC

clone_size: .
d_call: .
v_call: TRBV5-4
cdr3_length: 16
j_call: TRBJ2-1
cdr3_aa: CASSWSAGTPRNEQFF
cdr3_nt: TGTGCCAGCAGCTGGTCCGCCGGGACCCCCAGGAATGAGCAGTTCTTC

clone_size: .
d_call: TRBD1
v_call: TRBV27
cdr3_length: 13
j_call: TRBJ1-2
cdr3_aa: CASRGTGSYGYTF
cdr3_nt: TGTGCCAGCAGAGGGACAGGTAGCTATGGCTACACCTTC

clone_size: .
d_call: TRBD1
v_call: TRBV19
cdr3_length: 14
j_call: TRBJ1-2
cdr3_aa: CASGDVRGTYGYTF
cdr3_nt: TGTGCCAGTGGAGACGTCAGGGGGACCTATGGCTACACCTTC

clone_size: .
d_call: .
v_call: TRBV15
cdr3_length: 13
j_call: TRBJ2-7
cdr3_aa: CATSRESETALYF
cdr3_nt: TGTGCCACCAGCAGAGAGTCGGAGACAGCCTTGTACTTC

clone_size: once
d_call: .
v_call: TRBV11-2
cdr3_length: 14
j_call: TRBJ2-7
cdr3_aa: CASSLSWITYEQYF
cdr3_nt: TGTGCCAGCAGCTTATCTTGGATTACCTACGAGCAGTACTTC

clone_size: .
d_call: .
v_call: TRBV28
cdr3_length: 14
j_call: TRBJ1-1
cdr3_aa: CASSRDLGGTEAFF
cdr3_nt: TGTGCCAGCAGTCGGGACCTTGGGGGGACTGAAGCTTTCTTT

clone_size: .
d_call: .
v_call: TRBV12-2
cdr3_length: 13
j_call: TRBJ1-5
cdr3_aa: CASRDSHYQPQHF
cdr3_nt: TGTGCAAGCCGGGACAGCCACTATCAGCCCCAGCATTTT

clone_size: .
d_call: .
v_call: TRBV2
cdr3_length: 13
j_call: TRBJ1-1
cdr3_aa: CASSEGPNTEAFF
cdr3_nt: TGTGCCAGCAGTGAGGGACCCAACACTGAAGCTTTCTTT

clone_size: .
d_call: TRBD2
v_call: TRBV5-4
cdr3_length: 14
j_call: TRBJ2-7
cdr3_aa: CASSQATSSDEQYF
cdr3_nt: TGTGCCAGCAGCCAGGCGACTAGCTCGGACGAGCAGTACTTC

clone_size: .
d_call: TRBD2
v_call: TRBV7-2
cdr3_length: 16
j_call: TRBJ2-5
cdr3_aa: CASSLRAGITEQTQYF
cdr3_nt: TGTGCCAGCAGCTTAAGAGCGGGAATAACGGAACAGACCCAGTACTTC

clone_size: .
d_call: .
v_call: TRBV15
cdr3_length: 15
j_call: TRBJ1-3
cdr3_aa: CATSRGWDSGNTIYF
cdr3_nt: TGTGCCACCAGCAGAGGGTGGGATTCTGGAAACACCATATATTTT

clone_size: once
d_call: .
v_call: TRBV15
cdr3_length: 15
j_call: TRBJ2-7
cdr3_aa: CATSRERLPTYEQYF
cdr3_nt: TGTGCCACCAGCAGAGAACGGCTCCCAACCTACGAGCAGTACTTC

clone_size: .
d_call: .
v_call: TRBV6-1
cdr3_length: 14
j_call: TRBJ2-7
cdr3_aa: CASSEGLEYYEQYF
cdr3_nt: TGTGCCAGCAGTGAAGGACTAGAATATTACGAGCAGTACTTC

clone_size: .
d_call: .
v_call: TRBV28
cdr3_length: 16
j_call: TRBJ1-1
cdr3_aa: CASSLASATTNTEAFF
cdr3_nt: TGTGCCAGCAGTTTAGCTAGTGCAACAACGAACACTGAAGCTTTCTTT

clone_size: .
d_call: .
v_call: TRBV4-3
cdr3_length: 14
j_call: TRBJ2-3
cdr3_aa: CATSPGPSRYTQYF
cdr3_nt: TGCGCCACTTCCCCCGGGCCTAGTAGATATACGCAGTATTTT

clone_size: .
d_call: .
v_call: TRBV15
cdr3_length: 14
j_call: TRBJ1-4
cdr3_aa: CATSRGRDSEKLFF
cdr3_nt: TGTGCCACCAGCAGAGGCAGGGATAGTGAAAAACTGTTTTTT

clone_size: .
d_call: .
v_call: TRBV5-1
cdr3_length: 16
j_call: TRBJ2-7
cdr3_aa: CASSLFLTTGMNEQYF
cdr3_nt: TGCGCCAGCAGCTTGTTTCTTACAACAGGGATGAACGAGCAGTACTTC

clone_size: .
d_call: .
v_call: TRBV11-2
cdr3_length: 16
j_call: TRBJ2-3
cdr3_aa: CASSHLQGKVPDTQYF
cdr3_nt: TGTGCCAGCAGCCATTTACAGGGAAAAGTCCCAGATACGCAGTATTTT

clone_size: .
d_call: .
v_call: TRBV19
cdr3_length: 14
j_call: TRBJ2-1
cdr3_aa: CASRGRSSYNEQFF
cdr3_nt: TGTGCCAGTAGAGGGAGGAGCTCCTACAATGAGCAGTTCTTC

clone_size: .
d_call: TRBD1
v_call: TRBV5-1
cdr3_length: 15
j_call: TRBJ1-1
cdr3_aa: CASSLLTGTNTEAFF
cdr3_nt: TGCGCCAGCAGCTTACTGACAGGGACAAACACTGAAGCTTTCTTT

clone_size: .
d_call: .
v_call: TRBV7-6
cdr3_length: 15
j_call: TRBJ2-1
cdr3_aa: CASTPGGFAYNEQFF
cdr3_nt: TGTGCCAGCACCCCCGGCGGGTTCGCCTACAATGAGCAGTTCTTC

clone_size: .
d_call: TRBD1
v_call: TRBV18
cdr3_length: 15
j_call: TRBJ1-5
cdr3_aa: CASSPRTGAHEPQHF
cdr3_nt: TGTGCCAGCTCCCCCCGGACAGGGGCTCACGAGCCCCAGCATTTT

clone_size: .
d_call: .
v_call: TRBV4-1
cdr3_length: 15
j_call: TRBJ1-5
cdr3_aa: CASSQPDSRNQPQHF
cdr3_nt: TGCGCCAGCAGCCAACCGGACAGCCGCAATCAGCCCCAGCATTTT

clone_size: .
d_call: .
v_call: TRBV5-6
cdr3_length: 17
j_call: TRBJ1-5
cdr3_aa: CASSLKRGRWSNQPQHF
cdr3_nt: TGTGCCAGCAGCTTGAAGAGGGGACGGTGGAGCAATCAGCCCCAGCATTTT

clone_size: .
d_call: .
v_call: TRBV21-1
cdr3_length: 16
j_call: TRBJ1-5
cdr3_aa: CASSIPGSYSNQPQHF
cdr3_nt: TGTGCCAGCAGCATACCGGGGTCCTATAGCAATCAGCCCCAGCATTTT

clone_size: .
d_call: .
v_call: TRBV5-8
cdr3_length: 11
j_call: TRBJ1-5
cdr3_aa: CASSLVQPQHF
cdr3_nt: TGTGCCAGCAGCCTGGTACAGCCCCAGCATTTT

clone_size: .
d_call: .
v_call: TRBV6-5
cdr3_length: 14
j_call: TRBJ2-5
cdr3_aa: CAGSSGGITKTQYF
cdr3_nt: TGTGCCGGGAGCTCCGGCGGGATTACAAAGACCCAGTACTTC

clone_size: once
d_call: TRBD1
v_call: TRBV5-1
cdr3_length: 16
j_call: TRBJ1-1
cdr3_aa: CASSSGQDRMNTEAFF
cdr3_nt: TGCGCCAGCAGCTCCGGACAGGACCGAATGAACACTGAAGCTTTCTTT

clone_size: .
d_call: TRBD1
v_call: TRBV19
cdr3_length: 15
j_call: TRBJ1-1
cdr3_aa: CASSAWGQLDTEAFF
cdr3_nt: TGTGCCAGTAGTGCCTGGGGACAGTTGGACACTGAAGCTTTCTTT

clone_size: .
d_call: .
v_call: TRBV19
cdr3_length: 15
j_call: TRBJ2-1
cdr3_aa: CASTIGRAEYNEQFF
cdr3_nt: TGTGCCAGTACCATAGGACGAGCAGAATACAATGAGCAGTTCTTC

clone_size: .
d_call: .
v_call: TRBV19
cdr3_length: 15
j_call: TRBJ1-5
cdr3_aa: CASRGEGRGIQPQHF
cdr3_nt: TGTGCCAGTAGGGGAGAAGGAAGAGGAATCCAGCCCCAGCATTTT

clone_size: .
d_call: .
v_call: TRBV2
cdr3_length: 15
j_call: TRBJ2-1
cdr3_aa: CASKYGVSSYNEQFF
cdr3_nt: TGTGCCAGCAAATACGGGGTCAGCTCCTACAATGAGCAGTTCTTC

clone_size: once
d_call: TRBD2
v_call: TRBV6-4
cdr3_length: 15
j_call: TRBJ2-7
cdr3_aa: CASSDPRGGTYEQYF
cdr3_nt: TGTGCCAGCAGTGATCCTCGGGGGGGCACCTACGAGCAGTACTTC

clone_size: .
d_call: .
v_call: TRBV7-3
cdr3_length: 16
j_call: TRBJ2-1
cdr3_aa: CASSLTAGLSPREQFF
cdr3_nt: TGTGCCAGCAGCTTAACGGCTGGGTTATCTCCTCGGGAGCAGTTCTTC

clone_size: .
d_call: .
v_call: TRBV10-1
cdr3_length: 15
j_call: TRBJ2-2
cdr3_aa: CASSRDPIGTGELFF
cdr3_nt: TGCGCCAGCAGTCGGGACCCCATTGGGACCGGGGAGCTGTTTTTT

clone_size: .
d_call: .
v_call: TRBV2
cdr3_length: 15
j_call: TRBJ2-2
cdr3_aa: CASRGQRANTGELFF
cdr3_nt: TGTGCCAGCAGAGGACAGAGAGCGAACACCGGGGAGCTGTTTTTT

clone_size: .
d_call: .
v_call: TRBV10-2
cdr3_length: 15
j_call: TRBJ2-7
cdr3_aa: CASSGGGLGSYEQYF
cdr3_nt: TGCGCCAGCAGTGGTGGAGGCTTGGGCTCCTACGAGCAGTACTTC

clone_size: .
d_call: TRBD1
v_call: TRBV6-5
cdr3_length: 15
j_call: TRBJ2-7
cdr3_aa: CASRRRRDSSYEQYF
cdr3_nt: TGTGCCAGCAGGAGACGCCGGGACAGCTCCTACGAGCAGTACTTC

clone_size: .
d_call: TRBD2
v_call: TRBV7-3
cdr3_length: 15
j_call: TRBJ2-3
cdr3_aa: CASSRIAGGQDTQYF
cdr3_nt: TGTGCCAGCAGCCGGATAGCGGGAGGGCAGGATACGCAGTATTTT

clone_size: few
d_call: TRBD1
v_call: TRBV2
cdr3_length: 14
j_call: TRBJ1-1
cdr3_aa: CASSDRIRGTEAFF
cdr3_nt: TGTGCCAGCAGTGATCGGATCAGGGGGACTGAAGCTTTCTTT

clone_size: .
d_call: TRBD2
v_call: TRBV5-1
cdr3_length: 15
j_call: TRBJ2-3
cdr3_aa: CASSPSGRSADTQYF
cdr3_nt: TGCGCCAGCAGCCCTAGCGGGAGGAGCGCAGATACGCAGTATTTT

clone_size: .
d_call: .
v_call: TRBV5-1
cdr3_length: 15
j_call: TRBJ2-2
cdr3_aa: CASSLIQMNTGELFF
cdr3_nt: TGCGCCAGCAGCTTGATACAGATGAACACCGGGGAGCTGTTTTTT

clone_size: .
d_call: .
v_call: TRBV5-4
cdr3_length: 13
j_call: TRBJ2-4
cdr3_aa: CASSLRSSNIQYF
cdr3_nt: TGTGCCAGCAGCCTGCGGAGTAGCAACATTCAGTACTTC

clone_size: .
d_call: TRBD2
v_call: TRBV7-9
cdr3_length: 16
j_call: TRBJ2-1
cdr3_aa: CASSFATSGALGEQFF
cdr3_nt: TGTGCCAGCAGCTTTGCGACTAGCGGGGCCCTCGGGGAGCAGTTCTTC

clone_size: .
d_call: .
v_call: TRBV7-6
cdr3_length: 16
j_call: TRBJ1-4
cdr3_aa: CASSLARDGSNEKLFF
cdr3_nt: TGTGCCAGCAGCTTAGCTAGAGACGGGAGTAATGAAAAACTGTTTTTT

clone_size: .
d_call: TRBD1
v_call: TRBV4-1
cdr3_length: 13
j_call: TRBJ1-2
cdr3_aa: CASSWDRNYGYTF
cdr3_nt: TGCGCCAGCAGCTGGGACAGGAACTATGGCTACACCTTC

clone_size: .
d_call: .
v_call: TRBV11-2
cdr3_length: 14
j_call: TRBJ2-7
cdr3_aa: CASSTRAQTYEQYF
cdr3_nt: TGTGCCAGCAGCACCCGGGCTCAAACCTACGAGCAGTACTTC

clone_size: .
d_call: TRBD1
v_call: TRBV6-1
cdr3_length: 15
j_call: TRBJ1-1
cdr3_aa: CASRRRTGTDTEAFF
cdr3_nt: TGTGCCAGCCGCAGAAGGACAGGGACAGACACTGAAGCTTTCTTT

clone_size: .
d_call: TRBD1
v_call: TRBV5-1
cdr3_length: 16
j_call: TRBJ2-7
cdr3_aa: CASSTRTGPGLGEQYF
cdr3_nt: TGCGCCAGCAGCACTAGGACAGGGCCCGGTTTGGGAGAGCAGTACTTC

clone_size: .
d_call: TRBD2
v_call: TRBV5-1
cdr3_length: 15
j_call: TRBJ2-2
cdr3_aa: CASSLLAGETGELFF
cdr3_nt: TGCGCCAGCAGCTTGCTAGCGGGAGAAACCGGGGAGCTGTTTTTT

clone_size: .
d_call: .
v_call: TRBV6-5
cdr3_length: 15
j_call: TRBJ1-5
cdr3_aa: CASSYSFGSNQPQHF
cdr3_nt: TGTGCCAGCAGTTACTCGTTTGGGAGCAATCAGCCCCAGCATTTT

clone_size: .
d_call: TRBD2
v_call: TRBV7-8
cdr3_length: 16
j_call: TRBJ2-2
cdr3_aa: CASSFLAGLVAGELFF
cdr3_nt: TGTGCCAGCAGCTTTCTAGCGGGATTAGTCGCCGGGGAGCTGTTTTTT

clone_size: .
d_call: TRBD2
v_call: TRBV7-2
cdr3_length: 15
j_call: TRBJ2-7
cdr3_aa: CASSVTSGSSYEQYF
cdr3_nt: TGTGCCAGCAGCGTGACTAGCGGGAGTTCCTACGAGCAGTACTTC

clone_size: .
d_call: .
v_call: TRBV9
cdr3_length: 14
j_call: TRBJ2-1
cdr3_aa: CASSVDYQRGEQFF
cdr3_nt: TGTGCCAGCAGCGTAGACTACCAGAGGGGTGAGCAGTTCTTC

clone_size: .
d_call: TRBD2
v_call: TRBV5-1
cdr3_length: 16
j_call: TRBJ2-1
cdr3_aa: CASSSTSGPRGNEQFF
cdr3_nt: TGCGCCAGCAGCAGTACTAGCGGCCCTAGGGGCAATGAGCAGTTCTTC

clone_size: .
d_call: .
v_call: TRBV7-2
cdr3_length: 14
j_call: TRBJ2-2
cdr3_aa: CASSLGTTGGELFF
cdr3_nt: TGTGCCAGCAGCTTAGGGACTACCGGCGGGGAGCTGTTTTTT

clone_size: .
d_call: .
v_call: TRBV6-4
cdr3_length: 10
j_call: TRBJ2-7
cdr3_aa: CASSDHPQYF
cdr3_nt: TGTGCCAGCAGTGATCACCCGCAGTACTTC

clone_size: .
d_call: TRBD2
v_call: TRBV7-9
cdr3_length: 16
j_call: TRBJ2-2
cdr3_aa: CASSLRRERNTGELFF
cdr3_nt: TGTGCCAGCAGCTTGCGGCGGGAGAGGAACACCGGGGAGCTGTTTTTT